The rows below give T cell receptor beta chains drawn from one sample of a study of blood T cell repertoires in COVID-19. Sequenced by immunoSEQ multiplex PCR; TCRdb stores in-frame clones only, minus some. The sample has about 250,000 clones, roughly 85% seen once. Sequenced sample: PBMCs or T cells enriched from blood (not recorded which). All receptors derive from a woman between 50 and 59 years old who had been exposed to COVID-19. Each CDR3 is given with its conserved first and last residue. Each record gives: CDR3 length, J gene, V gene, CDR3 protein.

CDR3 length: 17; J gene: TRBJ1-2; V gene: TRBV6-1; CDR3 protein: CASSELVPRTANRGYTF
CDR3 length: 16; J gene: TRBJ2-1; V gene: TRBV9; CDR3 protein: CASSVGASGRGNEQFF
CDR3 length: 13; J gene: TRBJ1-1; V gene: TRBV5-4; CDR3 protein: CAGHDNPNTEAFF
CDR3 length: 14; J gene: TRBJ1-2; V gene: TRBV7-8; CDR3 protein: CASSLGGQNYGYTF
CDR3 length: 16; J gene: TRBJ2-2; V gene: TRBV5-8; CDR3 protein: CASSPYTGGQTGELFF
CDR3 length: 17; J gene: TRBJ2-4; V gene: TRBV11-2; CDR3 protein: CASSGTKRGRLGDIQYF
CDR3 length: 12; J gene: TRBJ2-1; V gene: TRBV5-1; CDR3 protein: CASSFGGNEQFF
CDR3 length: 15; J gene: TRBJ1-5; V gene: TRBV28; CDR3 protein: CASSPWTVAEQPQHF
CDR3 length: 16; J gene: TRBJ2-5; V gene: TRBV4-3; CDR3 protein: CASSQDVPVLQETQYF
CDR3 length: 13; J gene: TRBJ2-3; V gene: TRBV18; CDR3 protein: CASSPPSADTQYF
CDR3 length: 15; J gene: TRBJ2-7; V gene: TRBV2; CDR3 protein: CASSKAGGPGYEQYF
CDR3 length: 13; J gene: TRBJ1-2; V gene: TRBV28; CDR3 protein: CASSFPGNYGYTF
CDR3 length: 16; J gene: TRBJ2-2; V gene: TRBV5-1; CDR3 protein: CASSPQGRAGTGELFF
CDR3 length: 15; J gene: TRBJ2-3; V gene: TRBV15; CDR3 protein: CATSSRSPGTDTQYF
CDR3 length: 15; J gene: TRBJ1-2; V gene: TRBV4-3; CDR3 protein: CASSPGQGVGYGYTF
CDR3 length: 17; J gene: TRBJ2-5; V gene: TRBV12-2; CDR3 protein: CASRSAGGPGGQETQYF
CDR3 length: 14; J gene: TRBJ2-7; V gene: TRBV19; CDR3 protein: CASRHRGNSYEQYF
CDR3 length: 16; J gene: TRBJ2-7; V gene: TRBV5-1; CDR3 protein: CASSGDPSGGSYEQYF
CDR3 length: 16; J gene: TRBJ1-2; V gene: TRBV19; CDR3 protein: CASSAEQGPANYGYTF
CDR3 length: 16; J gene: TRBJ1-3; V gene: TRBV15; CDR3 protein: CATSRPSSGTGNTIYF